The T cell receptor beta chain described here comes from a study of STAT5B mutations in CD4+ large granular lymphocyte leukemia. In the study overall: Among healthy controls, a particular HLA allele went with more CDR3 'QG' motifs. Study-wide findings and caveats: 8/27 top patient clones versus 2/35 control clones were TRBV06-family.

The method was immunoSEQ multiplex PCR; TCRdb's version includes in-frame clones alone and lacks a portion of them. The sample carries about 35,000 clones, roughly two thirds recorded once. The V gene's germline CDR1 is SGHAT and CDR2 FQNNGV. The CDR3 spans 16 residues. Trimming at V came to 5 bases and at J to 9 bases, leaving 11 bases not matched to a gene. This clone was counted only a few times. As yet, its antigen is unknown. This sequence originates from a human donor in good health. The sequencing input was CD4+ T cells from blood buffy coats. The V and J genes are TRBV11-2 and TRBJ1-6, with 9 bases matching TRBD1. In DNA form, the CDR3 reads TGTGCCAGCAGCCTAAGAGCCGGGACAGGGCTTTCACCCCTCCACTTT. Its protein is CASSLRAGTGLSPLHF.